This record looks at one TCR beta chain sequence and its context. Its antigen is currently unknown. A much more abundant neighbour one base away suggests this may be a read error. Between roughly 20 and 30 mg of unsorted bulk tissue served as the source from which RNA and DNA were co-extracted. The data were obtained in a study of tumor-infiltrating lymphocytes in primary liver carcinoma. Study context: Tumor stage was T1-T3 N0M0, and tumor size was about 4.2 to 11 cm across. The study's findings and limits: Tumor-adjacent and tumor-blood pairs displayed less overlap than did pairs of tumor regions.

The input was around 530 ng total RNA; TCR beta cDNA was made from it with a constant-region primer. Nested multiplex PCR, run for three rounds with slightly modified ARM-PCR, yielded TCR beta libraries. In the first two PCR rounds, TRBV1-TRBV30 forward primers were paired with a C-beta reverse primer, and each round lasted roughly 9 cycles. TCRdb passed the multiplex PCR reads through MiXCR, listing each CDR3 protein once. The repertoire holds 90,000 to 150,000 distinct CDR3 sequences, with about two thirds as singletons. Germline V CDR1 and CDR2: SGHDT, YYEEEE. The CDR3 is made up of 13 amino acids.

What was sequenced was tumor-adjacent normal liver tissue. The TCR was taken from a woman aged 55 to 70 with primary liver carcinoma and hepatitis B virus infection. The chain links TRBV5-6 to TRBJ1-2; no clear D gene. This CDR3 is CASRRTANYGHTF. The CDR3 DNA reads as TGTGCCAGCCGCCGAACCGCTAACTATGGCCACACCTTC.